The table lists the clone carrying this T cell receptor (beta chain) with a few counts. The antigen remains unidentified. This entry belongs to a study of T cell repertoires in cytomegalovirus infection. TCRdb ran MiXCR on the reads and lists one entry per CDR3 protein. The sample shows roughly 320,000 distinct CDR3 sequences, 9.5% of them seen only once. CDR1 is SGHNT and CDR2 is YYREEE in the germline V gene (reference sequence). The V and J ends lost 2 bases and 0 bases respectively, with 8 bases between them. The CDR3 loop spans 15 amino acids. Overall study results and limits: The ex vivo response was dominated by HLA-C-restricted CMV-specific TCR beta clonotypes. Cumulative frequency of public TCR beta families picked out carriers of CMV plus the relevant HLA.

The receptor was isolated from a human donor in good health (CMV status not recorded). Some clones in this sample may be carry-over from other donors' samples. Sample: PBMCs. The chain uses TRBV5-4 and TRBJ2-2; possible D gene TRBD2, 6 bases. The CDR3 sequence is CASSLPGANTGELFF. The CDR3 DNA is TGTGCCAGCAGCTTACCGGGGGCGAACACCGGGGAGCTGTTTTTT.